The clone carrying this T cell receptor beta chain was seen repeatedly, ten times or more. The data belong to a study of kidney transplant recipient with SARS-CoV-2 infection. From germline, CDR1 is SGDLS and CDR2 YYNGEE. The CDR3 has 16 residues. Germline trimming cut 4 bases from V and 4 bases from J; bases unmatched to any gene: 7. One entry per CDR3 protein, called by TCRdb with MiXCR from the reads. This table holds under 250,000 distinct CDR3 sequences, 29% found once. This TCR derives from a young adult male patient who had COVID-19 and was a kidney transplant recipient. Some T cells may be the graft donor's. The rearrangement links TRBV9 to TRBJ2-3; 12 bases agree with TRBD2. The sequenced sample was a blood sample, obtained at baseline and between days 110 and 120 from a kidney transplant recipient. CDR3 nucleotide sequence: TGTGCCAGCAGCTCCGGACTAGCGGGGAGCCCAGATACGCAGTATTTT. It specifies CASSSGLAGSPDTQYF.